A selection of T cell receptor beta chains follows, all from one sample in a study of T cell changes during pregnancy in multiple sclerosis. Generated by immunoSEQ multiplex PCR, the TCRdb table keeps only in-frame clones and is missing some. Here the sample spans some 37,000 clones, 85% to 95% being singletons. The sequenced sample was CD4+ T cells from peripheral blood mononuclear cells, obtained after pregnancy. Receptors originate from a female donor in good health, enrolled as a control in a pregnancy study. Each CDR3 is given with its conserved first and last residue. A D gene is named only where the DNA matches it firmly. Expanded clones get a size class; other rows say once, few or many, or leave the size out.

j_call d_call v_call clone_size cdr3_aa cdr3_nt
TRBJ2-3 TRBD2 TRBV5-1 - CASSLEAGGRTDTQYF TGCGCCAGCAGCTTGGAGGCGGGGGGACGCACAGATACGCAGTATTTT
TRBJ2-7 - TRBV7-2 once CASSLAQEVVYEQYF TGTGCCAGCAGCTTAGCCCAGGAGGTAGTCTACGAGCAGTACTTC
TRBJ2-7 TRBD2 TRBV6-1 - CASSETSGSSEQYF TGTGCCAGCAGTGAGACTAGCGGGAGTTCCGAGCAGTACTTC
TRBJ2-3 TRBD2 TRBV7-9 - CASSLAQGLAGTDTQYF TGTGCCAGCAGCTTAGCGCAGGGACTAGCGGGCACAGATACGCAGTATTTT
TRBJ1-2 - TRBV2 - CASSEVSGQGYGYTF TGTGCCAGCAGTGAAGTATCTGGCCAGGGCTATGGCTACACCTTC
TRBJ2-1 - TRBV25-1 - CASSEDSSYNEQFF TGTGCCAGCAGTGAGGACAGCTCCTACAATGAGCAGTTCTTC
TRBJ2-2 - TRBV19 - CASSISQGSTGELFF TGTGCCAGTAGTATATCTCAGGGGTCGACCGGGGAGCTGTTTTTT
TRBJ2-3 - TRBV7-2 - CASAEVFTDTQYF TGTGCCAGCGCCGAGGTCTTCACAGATACGCAGTATTTT
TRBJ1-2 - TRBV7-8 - CASRGLRSFGDGYTF TGTGCCAGCAGGGGACTAAGATCCTTTGGCGATGGCTACACCTTC
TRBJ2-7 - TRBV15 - CATSRDRSDSYF TGTGCCACCAGCAGAGACCGGAGTGACTCGTACTTC
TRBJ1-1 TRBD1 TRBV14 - CASSLLTGVTEAFF TGTGCCAGCAGCCTATTGACAGGGGTCACTGAAGCTTTCTTT
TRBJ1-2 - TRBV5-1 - CASSPGTPLSYGYTF TGCGCCAGCAGCCCCGGGACACCTCTTAGCTATGGCTACACCTTC
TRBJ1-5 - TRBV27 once CASSRTGNQPQHF TGTGCCAGCAGCCGCACAGGGAATCAGCCCCAGCATTTT
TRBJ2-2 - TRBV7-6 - CASSPGEQESNTGELFF TGTGCCAGCAGCCCCGGAGAACAAGAATCGAACACCGGGGAGCTGTTTTTT
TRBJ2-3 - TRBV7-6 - CASSLGQSHTDTQYF TGTGCCAGCAGCTTAGGCCAATCACACACAGATACGCAGTATTTT
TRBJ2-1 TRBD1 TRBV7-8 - CASSQFGQGSYNEQFF TGTGCCAGCAGCCAGTTCGGACAGGGGTCATACAATGAGCAGTTCTTC
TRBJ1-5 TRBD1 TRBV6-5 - CASSYSDRSQPQHF TGTGCCAGCAGTTACTCGGACAGGTCGCAGCCCCAGCATTTT
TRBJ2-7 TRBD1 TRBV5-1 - CASSSKDRDEQYF TGCGCCAGCAGCTCAAAGGACAGGGACGAGCAGTACTTC
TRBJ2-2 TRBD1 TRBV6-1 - CASLDRGLTGELFF TGTGCCAGTCTTGACAGGGGGCTCACCGGGGAGCTGTTTTTT
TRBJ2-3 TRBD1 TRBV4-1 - CASSQDLGTGDTSSTDTQYF TGCGCCAGCAGCCAAGATCTGGGGACAGGAGACACGTCTAGCACAGATACGCAGTATTTT
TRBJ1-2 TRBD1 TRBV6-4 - CASRQSTGAYGYTF TGTGCCAGCAGACAATCGACAGGGGCTTATGGCTACACCTTC
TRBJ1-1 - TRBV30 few CAWSPTPTEAFF TGTGCCTGGAGTCCTACCCCCACTGAAGCTTTCTTT
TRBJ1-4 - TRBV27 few CASSRRGGEKLFF TGTGCCAGCAGCCGCAGGGGCGGAGAAAAACTGTTTTTT
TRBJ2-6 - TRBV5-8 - CASRLPGSGANVLTF TGTGCCAGCAGATTACCGGGATCTGGGGCCAACGTCCTGACTTTC